This TCR beta chain was captured by sequencing in a study of Graves' ophthalmopathy and Graves' hyperthyroidism (dated by TCRdb to about 2018). Context from the whole study: Peripheral blood was collected before any treatment was given, at the time of initial diagnosis. TCR beta repertoire signatures were used to distinguish Graves' ophthalmopathy from Graves' hyperthyroidism and to predict progression to ophthalmopathy. In total, under 150 blood samples were TCR-sequenced: approximately 42 ophthalmopathy, some 75 hyperthyroidism and about 17 hyperthyroidism-to-ophthalmopathy patients. To explore V-J signatures that separate ophthalmopathy from hyperthyroidism, a discovery set of about a hundred patients was enrolled, consisting of 43 with ophthalmopathy and roughly 59 with stable hyperthyroidism. An independent validation cohort comprised 18 hyperthyroidism patients and 15 to 17 patients who later progressed from hyperthyroidism to ophthalmopathy. In more than five hyperthyroidism patients, T-cell repertoires of thyroid tissue and blood were compared. After sampling, hyperthyroidism patients received methimazole starting at 30 mg daily, and ophthalmopathy patients received high-dose intravenous methylprednisolone. The approximately 98 discovery patients were randomly divided into training and test sets at a 7:3 ratio. Paper-wide results and their limitations: The 13-signature model separated ophthalmopathy from stable hyperthyroidism with 85% to 90% sensitivity and approximately 81% specificity in cross-validation, and 80%/75% in the test set. Most of the expanded thyroid clonotypes with a frequency above 0.001 were also detected in blood, and it was suggested that the thyroid immune response may be reflected by blood repertoires. No statistical method was used to predetermine the sample size, and group allocation was not hidden from the investigators. In validation, the model predicted ophthalmopathy progression with about 70% sensitivity and approximately 75% specificity; about a dozen predicted patients were CT-confirmed with GO in a median of approximately 6.2 months.

This clonotype was recorded at least ten times. There is no known antigen for this receptor. One base away there is no much larger clone; base qualities are not given. The CDR3 spans 13 residues, from the cysteine through the phenylalanine. The sequence is cut down to CDR3 DNA, 39 bases in frame from base 1. CDR1 and CDR2 are drawn from the germline V gene: MDHEN, SYDVKM. The germline ends are 10 bases apart after V is trimmed by 6 bases and J by 4 bases. For repertoire sequencing, TCR beta CDR3 regions were amplified from RNA transcripts. The first round was an RT-PCR using HTBI primers with the Qiagen OneStep RT-PCR kit, and this first round was followed by a second-round multiplex PCR, then size selection and purification. Libraries were sequenced paired-end with 100 bp reads on an Illumina HiSeq2000. In the paper's pipeline: SOAPnuke was used to process the reads, throwing out any read that had adapters, had uncalled bases, had a mean Phred below 15, or lacked an exact constant-primer or identifier match. High-quality paired reads were merged with COPE v1.2.5. Clonotypes were defined as unique nucleotide sequences and were aligned to IMGT TRB V, D and J references using MiTCR v1.1. Only V-J combinations with frequency above 0.0001 were analysed, covering approximately 99% of repertoires. For each V-J combination, a TCR clonal expansion and chaos score was defined as the ratio of F50 clonal expansion to chaos observed in the TCRdist matrix. Welch's t-statistics and random forest were used to reduce the features to 13 V-J combinations, which were then used as input to a naive Bayes classifier. Thyroid-blood repertoire similarity was quantified with the Morisita-Horn index. The raw public data were reprocessed by TCRdb itself: fastp quality trimming at Q25, MiXCR clonotype calling, in-frame beta chains only. Every entry covers one CDR3 protein and lists the most common genes and DNA from its rows. The V and J calls shown here were made by TCRdb, not taken from the authors' results. The sample data list 170,000 or so distinct CDR3 sequences, and 39% of these were observed just once. The biggest ten clones account for approximately 8.9% of the sample.

Patients with ophthalmopathy had moderately to severely active disease, with a Clinical Activity Score of 3 or more, a NOSPECS grade of 4 or more, and a disease duration of less than 3 months. Anyone with other autoimmune diseases, uncontrolled infections, pregnancy or lactation was excluded from the study. Clinical symptoms, serum thyroxine, TRAb, thyroid ultrasound and orbital computed tomography were used for diagnosis. Ficoll-Paque density gradient centrifugation was used to isolate PBMCs from 10 ml of fresh peripheral blood. Total RNA was extracted using Trizol reagent, and RNA quality was checked on an Agilent 2100 Bioanalyzer.

The sequenced material came from peripheral blood. The sequence was obtained from a man between 25 and 39 years old with Graves' ophthalmopathy. Donor details come from another sample of the same person, matched by shared clones. The chain employs TRBV28 and TRBJ1-5; 6 matching bases give a weak D call of TRBD1. The bases are TGTGCCAGCAGGCTGACAGGAAATCAGCCCCAGCATTTT. Translated, this is CASRLTGNQPQHF. Outside the CDR3, residues come from the reference TRBV28 and TRBJ1-5 proteins, so the full variable domain is: DVKVTQSSRYLVKRTGEKVFLECVQDMDHENMFWYRQDPGLGLRLIYFSYDVKMKEKGDIPEGYSVSREKKERFSLILESASTNQTSMYLCASRLTGNQPQHFGDGTRLSIL.